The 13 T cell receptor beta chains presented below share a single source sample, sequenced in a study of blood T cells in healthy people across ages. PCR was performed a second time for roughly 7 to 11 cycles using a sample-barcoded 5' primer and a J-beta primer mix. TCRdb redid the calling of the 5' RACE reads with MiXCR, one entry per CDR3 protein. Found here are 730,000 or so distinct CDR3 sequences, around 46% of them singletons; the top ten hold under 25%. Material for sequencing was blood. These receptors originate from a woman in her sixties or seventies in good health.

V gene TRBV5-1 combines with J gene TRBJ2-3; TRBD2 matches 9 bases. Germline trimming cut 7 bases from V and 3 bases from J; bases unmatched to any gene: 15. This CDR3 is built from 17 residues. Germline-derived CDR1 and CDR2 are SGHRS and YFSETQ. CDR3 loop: CASPRAGGRALTDTQYF. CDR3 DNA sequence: TGCGCCAGCCCCAGGGCAGGCGGGAGGGCCCTAACAGATACGCAGTATTTT.

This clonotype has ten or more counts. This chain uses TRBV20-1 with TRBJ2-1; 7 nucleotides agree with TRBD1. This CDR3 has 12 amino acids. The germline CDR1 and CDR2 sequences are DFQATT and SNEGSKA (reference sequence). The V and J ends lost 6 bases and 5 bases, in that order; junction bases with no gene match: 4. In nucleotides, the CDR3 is TGCAGTGCCCGGGACAGAGACAATGAGCAGTTCTTC. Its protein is CSARDRDNEQFF.

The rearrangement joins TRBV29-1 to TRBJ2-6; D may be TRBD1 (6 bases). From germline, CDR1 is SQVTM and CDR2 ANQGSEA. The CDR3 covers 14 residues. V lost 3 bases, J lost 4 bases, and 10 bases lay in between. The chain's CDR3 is CSVEAGDGANVLTF. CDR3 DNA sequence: TGCAGCGTTGAGGCAGGGGACGGGGCCAACGTCCTGACTTTC.

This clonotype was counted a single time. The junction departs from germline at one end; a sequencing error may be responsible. The CDR3, as DNA: TGTGCCGGCAGCCCCCGCCCCGGCAGGGAGACTGAAGCTTTCTTT. The encoded protein is CAGSPRPGRETEAFF. The rearrangement links TRBV7-9 to TRBJ1-1; D may be TRBD1 (5 bases). In germline, CDR1 is SEHNR, CDR2 FQNEAQ (reference sequence). There are 15 residues in the CDR3.

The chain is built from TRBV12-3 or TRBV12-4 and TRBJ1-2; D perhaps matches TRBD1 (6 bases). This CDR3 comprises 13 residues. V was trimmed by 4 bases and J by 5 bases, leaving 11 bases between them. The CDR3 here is CASSSQGRYGYTF. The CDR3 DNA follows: TGTGCCAGCAGTTCTCAGGGGCGGTATGGCTACACCTTC.

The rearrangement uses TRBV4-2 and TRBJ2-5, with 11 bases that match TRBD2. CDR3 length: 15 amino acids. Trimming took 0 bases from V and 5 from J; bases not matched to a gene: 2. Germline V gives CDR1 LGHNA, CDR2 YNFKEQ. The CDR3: CASSQDLAGGETQYF. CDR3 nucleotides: TGTGCCAGCAGCCAAGATTTAGCGGGAGGGGAGACCCAGTACTTC.

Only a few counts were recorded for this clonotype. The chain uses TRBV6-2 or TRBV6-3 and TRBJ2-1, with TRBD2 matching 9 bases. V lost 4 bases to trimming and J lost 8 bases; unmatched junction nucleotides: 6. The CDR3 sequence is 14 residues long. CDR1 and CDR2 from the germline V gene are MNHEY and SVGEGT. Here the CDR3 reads CASSSGLAVDEQFF. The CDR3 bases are TGTGCCAGCAGTTCGGGACTAGCTGTCGATGAGCAGTTCTTC.

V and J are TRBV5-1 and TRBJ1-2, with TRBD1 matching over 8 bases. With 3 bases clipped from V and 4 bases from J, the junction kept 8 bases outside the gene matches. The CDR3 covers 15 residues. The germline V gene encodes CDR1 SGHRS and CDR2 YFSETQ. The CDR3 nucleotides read TGCGCCAGCAGCTCAGACAGGGGCGGGTTCTATGGCTACACCTTC. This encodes CASSSDRGGFYGYTF. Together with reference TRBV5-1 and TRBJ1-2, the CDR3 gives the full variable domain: KAGVTQTPRYLIKTRGQQVTLSCSPISGHRSVSWYQQTPGQGLQFLFEYFSETQRNKGNFPGRFSGRQFSNSRSEMNVSTLELGDSALYLCASSSDRGGFYGYTFGSGTRLTVV.

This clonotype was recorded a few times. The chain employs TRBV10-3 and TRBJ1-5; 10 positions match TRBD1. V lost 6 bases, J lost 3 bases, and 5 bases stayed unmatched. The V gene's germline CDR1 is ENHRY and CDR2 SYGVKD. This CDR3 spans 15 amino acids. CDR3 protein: CAISPGQGNNQPQHF. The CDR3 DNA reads TGTGCCATCAGCCCGGGACAGGGGAACAATCAGCCCCAGCATTTT.

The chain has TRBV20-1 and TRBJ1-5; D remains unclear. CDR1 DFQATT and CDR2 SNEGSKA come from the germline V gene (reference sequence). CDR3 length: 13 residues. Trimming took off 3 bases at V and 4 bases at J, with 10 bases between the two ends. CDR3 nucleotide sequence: TGCAGTGCTAGCCCCATACAAAATCAGCCCCAGCATTTT. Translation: CSASPIQNQPQHF.

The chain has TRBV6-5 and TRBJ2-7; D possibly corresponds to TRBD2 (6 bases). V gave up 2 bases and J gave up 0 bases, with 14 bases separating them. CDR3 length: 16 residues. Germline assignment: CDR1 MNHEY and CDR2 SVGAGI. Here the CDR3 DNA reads TGTGCCAGCAGTTACCTGGGAGGAAAGTTCTCCTACGAGCAGTACTTC. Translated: CASSYLGGKFSYEQYF.

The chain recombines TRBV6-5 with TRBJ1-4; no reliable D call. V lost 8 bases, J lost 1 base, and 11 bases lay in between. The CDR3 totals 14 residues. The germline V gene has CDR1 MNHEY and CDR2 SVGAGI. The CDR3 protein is CASASSQTNEKLFF. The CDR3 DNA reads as TGTGCCAGCGCCTCTTCGCAAACTAATGAAAAACTGTTTTTT.

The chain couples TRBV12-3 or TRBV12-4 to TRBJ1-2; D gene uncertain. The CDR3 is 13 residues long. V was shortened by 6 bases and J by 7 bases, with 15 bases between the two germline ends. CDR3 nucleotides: TGTGCCAGCAGCCAGACTGTGAGCGGTGGCTACACCTTC. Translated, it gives CASSQTVSGGYTF.